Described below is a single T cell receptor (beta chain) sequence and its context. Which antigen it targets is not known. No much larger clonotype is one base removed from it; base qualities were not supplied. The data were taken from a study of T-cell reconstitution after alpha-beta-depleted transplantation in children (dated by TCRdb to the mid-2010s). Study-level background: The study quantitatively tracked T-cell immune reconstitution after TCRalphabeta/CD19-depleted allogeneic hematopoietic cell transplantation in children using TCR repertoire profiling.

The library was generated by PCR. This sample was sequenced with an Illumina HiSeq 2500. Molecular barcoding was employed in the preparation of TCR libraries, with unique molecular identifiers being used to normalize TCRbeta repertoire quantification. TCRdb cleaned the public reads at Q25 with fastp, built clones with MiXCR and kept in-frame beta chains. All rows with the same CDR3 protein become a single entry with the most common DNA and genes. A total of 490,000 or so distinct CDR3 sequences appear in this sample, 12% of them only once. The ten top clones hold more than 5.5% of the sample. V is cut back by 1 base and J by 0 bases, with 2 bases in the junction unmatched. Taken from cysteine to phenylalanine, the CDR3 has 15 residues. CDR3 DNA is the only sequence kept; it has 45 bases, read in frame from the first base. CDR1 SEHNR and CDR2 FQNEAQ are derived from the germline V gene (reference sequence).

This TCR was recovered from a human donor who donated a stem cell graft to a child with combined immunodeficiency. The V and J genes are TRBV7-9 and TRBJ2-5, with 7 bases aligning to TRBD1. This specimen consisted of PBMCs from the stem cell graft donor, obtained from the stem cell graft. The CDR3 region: CASSLGGQHQETQYF. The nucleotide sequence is TGTGCCAGCAGCTTAGGGGGACAGCACCAAGAGACCCAGTACTTC.